What follows are 29 T cell receptor beta chains derived from one specimen sequenced in a study of blood T cell repertoires in COVID-19. The method was immunoSEQ multiplex PCR; TCRdb's version includes in-frame clones alone and lacks a portion of them. The sample contains hundreds of thousands of clones, 75% to 90% of which appear only once. The sample taken for sequencing was PBMCs or T cells enriched from blood (not recorded which). The receptors derive from a young woman who had been exposed to COVID-19.

This chain joins TRBV5-1 and TRBJ2-7, with a weak D call TRBD2 (5 bases). The CDR3 runs 13 residues. Trimming removed 4 bases from V and 0 bases from J, with 8 bases in between. Germline CDR1 reads SGHRS; CDR2 reads YFSETQ. The CDR3 DNA is TGCGCCAGCAGCCCCGGGGACTCCTACGAGCAGTACTTC. Protein product: CASSPGDSYEQYF. Looking up the rest from reference TRBV5-1 and TRBJ2-7 gives the full variable domain: KAGVTQTPRYLIKTRGQQVTLSCSPISGHRSVSWYQQTPGQGLQFLFEYFSETQRNKGNFPGRFSGRQFSNSRSEMNVSTLELGDSALYLCASSPGDSYEQYFGPGTRLTVT.

The chain uses TRBV3-1 (or the pseudogene TRBV3-2) and TRBJ2-5; D perhaps matches TRBD1 (6 bases). This CDR3 has 15 amino acids. Trimming stripped 0 bases from V and 4 bases from J, with 12 bases between. The germline CDR1 and CDR2 sequences are LGHDT and YNNKEL (reference sequence). CDR3 coding DNA: TGTGCCAGCAGCCAAGAGTTTTCACAGGGAGAGACCCAGTACTTC. It codes for CASSQEFSQGETQYF.

The chain has TRBV4-3 and TRBJ1-6; D remains unclear. Trimming pared 1 base from V and 12 bases from J, leaving 16 bases between. This CDR3 comprises 15 residues. The germline CDR1 and CDR2 sequences are LGHNA and YSLEER. The CDR3 reads CASSQVTGAVGPLHF. CDR3 DNA sequence: TGCGCCAGCAGCCAAGTGACGGGAGCAGTCGGACCCCTCCACTTT.

CDR3 sequence: CAWSTGSQPQHF. In DNA form, the CDR3 reads TGTGCCTGGAGTACAGGGAGTCAGCCCCAGCATTTT. This chain connects TRBV30 to TRBJ1-5, with D tentatively TRBD1 (6 bases). Germline lookup yields CDR1 GTSNPN and CDR2 SVGIG (reference sequence). The CDR3 runs to 12 residues. Trimming took off 2 bases at V and 6 bases at J, with 8 bases between the two ends.

This sequence joins TRBV4-2 and TRBJ1-1; D might be TRBD1 (6 bases). The CDR3 has 14 residues. Looked up from germline, CDR1 is LGHNA and CDR2 is YNFKEQ. The germline V and J ends were trimmed by 0 bases and 7 bases, with 12 bases remaining between them. The CDR3: CASSQDRGGGEAFF. The DNA for the CDR3 is TGTGCCAGCAGCCAAGATAGGGGGGGAGGTGAAGCTTTCTTT.

This chain connects TRBV7-8 to TRBJ1-5; D remains ambiguous. The V gene's germline CDR1 is SGHVS and CDR2 FQNEAQ. Trimming removed 5 bases at V and 6 bases at J, with 20 bases between. CDR3 length equals 16 residues. The CDR3 reads CASSHSVREIIQPQHF. DNA of the CDR3: TGTGCCAGCAGCCACAGCGTCCGGGAAATCATTCAGCCCCAGCATTTT.

The chain links TRBV14 to TRBJ1-6, with D unclear. The germline V gene has CDR1 SGHDN and CDR2 FVKESK. The CDR3 runs to 13 residues. V was clipped by 2 bases and J by 7 bases, with 6 bases between them. Written as DNA, the CDR3 is TGTGCCAGCAGCCAAATACAGAATTCACCCCTCCACTTT. The encoded protein is CASSQIQNSPLHF.

The chain combines TRBV4-1 with TRBJ2-5, with TRBD2 identical over 10 bases. Trimming removed 0 bases from V and 7 bases from J; junction bases left unmatched: 8. The V gene's germline CDR1 is MGHRA and CDR2 YSYEKL. This CDR3 is built from 16 residues. The CDR3 DNA sequence: TGCGCCAGCAGCCAAGATTTCGGCCTAGCGGGGGTGACCCAGTACTTC. Translation gives CASSQDFGLAGVTQYF.

The rearrangement links TRBV6-1 to TRBJ2-6; the D gene is possibly TRBD2 (8 bases). Germline CDR1 MNHNS, CDR2 SASEGT. The CDR3 loop spans 18 amino acids. The germline V and J ends were trimmed by 2 bases and 3 bases, with 17 bases remaining between them. The CDR3 DNA reads TGTGCCAGCAGTGAAATACGGGAGGGGGCCATTGGGGCCAACGTCCTGACTTTC. Translation gives CASSEIREGAIGANVLTF.

The chain links TRBV9 to TRBJ2-1; D may be TRBD2 (7 bases). Germline values: CDR1 SGDLS, CDR2 YYNGEE. Trimming shortened V by 0 bases and J by 10 bases, and 17 bases separated the two germline ends. CDR3 length equals 15 residues. CDR3: CASSVAGGGVLEQFF. CDR3 sequence (DNA): TGTGCCAGCAGCGTAGCGGGGGGCGGGGTTCTGGAGCAGTTCTTC.

The J gene is TRBJ2-2, the V gene TRBV20-1, with TRBD2 matching 8 bases. This CDR3 comprises 14 residues. V lost 3 bases to trimming and J lost 6 bases; unmatched junction nucleotides: 6. Germline-derived CDR1 and CDR2 are DFQATT and SNEGSKA (reference sequence). This chain's CDR3 is CSASGLALSGELFF. Written as DNA, the CDR3 is TGCAGTGCTAGTGGACTAGCTCTGTCCGGGGAGCTGTTTTTT.

The V call is TRBV19, the J call TRBJ2-7; 7 bases map to TRBD2. With 3 bases clipped from V and 1 base from J, the junction kept 6 bases outside the gene matches. The germline gives CDR1 LNHDA, CDR2 SQIVND (reference sequence). The length of the CDR3 is 15 residues. The CDR3: CASSIRDGGSYEQYF. In nucleotides, the CDR3 is TGTGCCAGTAGTATCCGGGACGGGGGGTCCTACGAGCAGTACTTC.

The CDR3 sequence: CASRLTGLDNSPLHF. The CDR3 DNA reads TGTGCCAGCAGACTTACAGGGTTAGATAATTCACCCCTCCACTTT. The chain couples TRBV25-1 to TRBJ1-6; D might be TRBD1 (6 bases). Germline CDR1 MGHDK, CDR2 SYGVNS. The CDR3 loop spans 15 amino acids. Trimming took off 6 bases at V and 5 bases at J, with 14 bases between the two ends.

The chain employs TRBV30 and TRBJ1-5; TRBD1 is a possible D gene (6 bases). Deletions cut 1 base from V and 3 bases from J, with 13 bases between. Germline V gene sequence: CDR1 GTSNPN, CDR2 SVGIG (reference sequence). The CDR3 sequence is 15 residues long. CDR3 in DNA: TGTGCCTGGAGTGCCGGAACAGGGTACAATCAGCCCCAGCATTTT. Protein: CAWSAGTGYNQPQHF. Full variable domain (remainder filled in from reference TRBV30 and TRBJ1-5): SQTIHQWPATLVQPVGSPLSLECTVEGTSNPNLYWYRQAAGRGLQLLFYSVGIGQISSEVPQNLSASRPQDRQFILSSKKLLLSDSGFYLCAWSAGTGYNQPQHFGDGTRLSIL.

The CDR3 DNA follows: TGTGCCTGGAGTGTCCAGCCGGGACAGGGGAGTTTGGGATACGAGCAGTACTTC. It yields the protein CAWSVQPGQGSLGYEQYF. The chain couples TRBV30 to TRBJ2-7, with 10 bases matching TRBD1. V was clipped by 0 bases and J by 4 bases; unmatched bases: 15. CDR1 and CDR2 from the germline V gene are GTSNPN and SVGIG (reference sequence). This CDR3 has 18 residues.

V usage is TRBV3-1 (or the pseudogene TRBV3-2) and J usage is TRBJ2-1; TRBD2 matches 14 bases. CDR3 length: 21 amino acids. The junction had 14 bases not matched to a gene; V was cut back by 3 bases and J by 1 base. Germline values: CDR1 LGHDT, CDR2 YNNKEL (reference sequence). The CDR3 coding sequence is TGTGCCAGCAGCCAGAGCAGGCCGGGACTAGCGGGAGTAGCATCCTACAATGAGCAGTTCTTC. Its protein is CASSQSRPGLAGVASYNEQFF.

Here the CDR3 reads CASTSGGLGTEAFF. CDR3 bases: TGTGCCAGCACCTCGGGGGGGTTGGGAACTGAAGCTTTCTTT. The chain joins TRBV6-5 to TRBJ1-1; D is possibly TRBD1 (5 bases). Trimming took off 7 bases at V and 5 bases at J, with 17 bases between the two ends. Germline values: CDR1 MNHEY, CDR2 SVGAGI. The CDR3 has 14 amino acids.

The chain is built from TRBV4-3 and TRBJ2-3, with D unresolved. The V end lost 1 base, the J end lost 2 bases, and 13 bases lay between the germline ends. This CDR3 comprises 16 residues. Germline values: CDR1 LGHNA, CDR2 YSLEER. The CDR3 DNA reads TGCGCCAGCAGCCAAGGGTCACTGCGGCTCACAGATACGCAGTATTTT. This sequence encodes CASSQGSLRLTDTQYF.

V is TRBV5-4 and J is TRBJ1-3; a possible D gene is TRBD1 (6 bases). Deletions cut 4 bases from V and 4 bases from J, with 12 bases between. There are 14 residues in the CDR3. Germline-derived CDR1 and CDR2 are SGHNT and YYREEE (reference sequence). CDR3 sequence reads: CASSVQGLGNTIYF. The CDR3 DNA is TGTGCCAGCAGCGTGCAGGGGCTGGGAAACACCATATATTTT.

This clone was seen just once. The chain has TRBV4-3 and TRBJ2-7; 10 bases agree with TRBD1. The ends lost 4 bases at V and 6 bases at J; junction bases unmatched: 15. This CDR3 spans 17 amino acids. Germline assignment: CDR1 LGHNA and CDR2 YSLEER. CDR3 sequence (DNA): TGCGCCAGCAGCCCTCACTCACCAGGGACAGGGGTTAGCGAGCAGTACTTC. This sequence encodes CASSPHSPGTGVSEQYF.

The chain carries TRBV28 and TRBJ1-3, with a weak D call TRBD1 (5 bases). This CDR3 is built from 15 residues. V lost 3 bases and J 4 bases, leaving 13 bases between the germline ends. CDR1 and CDR2 from the germline V gene are MDHEN and SYDVKM. CDR3 DNA: TGTGCCAGCAGTTTGGGGCAATCTTACGGAAACACCATATATTTT. Translation: CASSLGQSYGNTIYF.

The CDR3 spells CASVSAGGTYEQYF. The CDR3 DNA follows: TGTGCCAGCGTGAGTGCGGGAGGTACCTACGAGCAGTACTTC. This chain joins TRBV6-5 and TRBJ2-7; 8 bases are a match to TRBD2. Germline V CDR1 and CDR2: MNHEY, SVGAGI. The CDR3 is made up of 14 amino acids. V dropped 8 bases and J dropped 2; count of bases not matched to a gene: 8.

The CDR3 here is CASGLKGGTDTQYF. The CDR3 bases are TGTGCTAGTGGTTTGAAAGGGGGCACAGATACGCAGTATTTT. V is TRBV12-5 and J is TRBJ2-3; D may be TRBD1 (5 bases). The V end lost 2 bases, the J end lost 1 base, and 7 bases lay between the germline ends. CDR3 size: 14 residues. Germline lookup yields CDR1 LGHNT and CDR2 FRNRAP.

V gene TRBV19 combines with J gene TRBJ1-5; TRBD1 agrees at 7 bases. The junction had 17 bases not matched to a gene; V was cut back by 4 bases and J by 2 bases. Germline V CDR1 and CDR2: LNHDA, SQIVND (reference sequence). The CDR3 is 19 amino acids. In nucleotides, the CDR3 is TGTGCCAGTAGTAATATGGACAGGAGGGTGGTAGAGGGCAATCAGCCCCAGCATTTT. Its translation: CASSNMDRRVVEGNQPQHF.

The V gene is TRBV28, the J gene TRBJ2-7, with 12 bases identical to TRBD2. CDR1 is MDHEN, CDR2 SYDVKM, per germline. The CDR3 is 16 amino acids. The trim removed 4 bases at V and 4 bases at J, leaving 8 bases unmatched. The DNA of the CDR3 is TGTGCCAGCAGTTATGGGTGGACTAGCGGGAAGTACGAGCAGTACTTC. Its translation: CASSYGWTSGKYEQYF.

This clone was found a few times. The gene calls are TRBV10-1 and TRBJ1-4; D is unclear. Trimming shortened V by 11 bases and J by 13 bases, and 32 bases separated the two germline ends. Germline V CDR1 and CDR2: WNHNN, SYGVQD (reference sequence). The CDR3 is 16 residues long. The CDR3 spells CAYEAVEGKYPRSLFF. As DNA, the CDR3 is TGCGCCTATGAGGCAGTTGAGGGTAAATACCCCAGGTCACTGTTTTTT.

The genes are TRBV5-1 and TRBJ2-5, with 8 nucleotides matching TRBD2. The CDR3 length is 15 residues. CDR1 SGHRS and CDR2 YFSETQ come from the germline V gene. The trim removed 4 bases at V and 2 bases at J, leaving 7 bases unmatched. CDR3 residues: CASSILGLEQETQYF. The CDR3 DNA reads TGCGCCAGCAGCATCTTGGGACTAGAGCAAGAGACCCAGTACTTC. Looking up the rest from reference TRBV5-1 and TRBJ2-5 gives the full variable domain: KAGVTQTPRYLIKTRGQQVTLSCSPISGHRSVSWYQQTPGQGLQFLFEYFSETQRNKGNFPGRFSGRQFSNSRSEMNVSTLELGDSALYLCASSILGLEQETQYFGPGTRLLVL.

This chain uses TRBV2 with TRBJ2-3, with D perhaps matching TRBD1 (6 bases). Germline V lookup: CDR1 SNHLY, CDR2 FYNNEI. The CDR3 totals 17 residues. Trimming stripped 8 bases from V and 1 base from J, with 22 bases between. The CDR3 region has the DNA TGTGCCAGCGCCAGATCGGACAGCCCACAGCGCACAGATACGCAGTATTTT. As protein: CASARSDSPQRTDTQYF.

The rearrangement links TRBV6-2 or TRBV6-3 to TRBJ1-5; 8 bases are shared with TRBD1. The J segment lost 2 bases and the V segment lost 6 bases, leaving 6 bases of the junction unmatched. The V gene's germline CDR1 is MNHEY and CDR2 SVGEGT. CDR3 length: 15 residues. The CDR3 region has the DNA TGTGCCAGCAGCCCATCGACAGGGGGCAATCAGCCCCAGCATTTT. It is translated as CASSPSTGGNQPQHF.